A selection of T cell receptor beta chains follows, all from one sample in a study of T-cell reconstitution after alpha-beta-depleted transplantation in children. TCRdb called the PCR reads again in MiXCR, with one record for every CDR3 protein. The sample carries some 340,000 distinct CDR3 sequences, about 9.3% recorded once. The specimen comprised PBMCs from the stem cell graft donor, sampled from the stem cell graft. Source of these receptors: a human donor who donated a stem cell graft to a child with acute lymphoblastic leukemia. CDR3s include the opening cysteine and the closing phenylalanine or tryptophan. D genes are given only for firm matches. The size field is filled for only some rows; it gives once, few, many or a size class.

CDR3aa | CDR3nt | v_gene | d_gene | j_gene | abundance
CASTRGPGAASYEQYF | TGTGCCAGCACCCGGGGGCCGGGAGCAGCGTCCTACGAGCAGTACTTC | TRBV12-3/TRBV12-4 | NA | TRBJ2-7 | few
CASSPRRGNEQFF | TGTGCCAGCAGCCCCCGCCGGGGCAATGAGCAGTTCTTC | TRBV9 | NA | TRBJ2-1 | few
CASSSPPGLAGGTNEQYF | TGTGCCAGCAGCTCACCCCCGGGACTAGCGGGAGGAACCAACGAGCAGTACTTC | TRBV7-6 | TRBD2 | TRBJ2-7 | NA
CASSQETGTSYEQYF | TGCGCCAGCAGCCAAGAAACAGGGACTTCCTACGAGCAGTACTTC | TRBV4-1 | NA | TRBJ2-7 | few
CASSLAVRGDTIYF | TGTGCCAGCAGCTTAGCTGTGAGGGGGGACACCATATATTTT | TRBV7-9 | NA | TRBJ1-3 | NA
CASSSPLAGGEQYF | TGTGCCAGCAGTTCACCACTAGCTGGGGGAGAGCAGTACTTC | TRBV27 | NA | TRBJ2-7 | NA
CASSTDRGFVNNEQFF | TGTGCCAGCAGTACTGACAGGGGGTTTGTTAACAATGAGCAGTTCTTC | TRBV6-2/TRBV6-3 | TRBD1 | TRBJ2-1 | few
CASSSVAGAPYEQYF | TGTGCCAGCAGTTCCGTAGCGGGAGCCCCCTACGAGCAGTACTTC | TRBV28 | TRBD2 | TRBJ2-7 | few
CSVERGSGSVGIDEQFF | TGCAGCGTTGAGCGGGGTAGCGGGAGTGTTGGTATCGATGAGCAGTTCTTC | TRBV29-1 | TRBD2 | TRBJ2-1 | many
CASSPSGDTQYF | TGTGCCAGCAGCCCGTCGGGAGATACGCAGTATTTT | TRBV7-3 | NA | TRBJ2-3 | many
CASSAVQGASYEQYF | TGTGCCAGCAGCGCCGTACAGGGGGCCTCCTACGAGCAGTACTTC | TRBV7-2 | TRBD1 | TRBJ2-7 | NA
CASSSGLARTDTQYF | TGTGCCAGCAGCTCCGGACTAGCCCGCACAGATACGCAGTATTTT | TRBV7-9 | TRBD2 | TRBJ2-3 | NA
CASSLAGNSPLHF | TGTGCCAGCAGCTTAGCAGGGAATTCACCCCTCCACTTT | TRBV7-9 | NA | TRBJ1-6 | many
CASSLGDQYNEQFF | TGTGCTAGCAGCTTAGGCGACCAATACAATGAGCAGTTCTTC | TRBV7-7 | NA | TRBJ2-1 | once
CASSKNRVSSGNTIYF | TGTGCCAGCAGCAAGAACAGAGTGAGCTCTGGAAACACCATATATTTT | TRBV21-1 | NA | TRBJ1-3 | NA
CASSFGVGGTLYEQYF | TGTGCCAGCAGCTTTGGGGTGGGGGGGACCCTCTACGAGCAGTACTTC | TRBV7-8 | TRBD2 | TRBJ2-7 | NA
CASSDGAGGAYNEQFF | TGCGCCAGCAGCGACGGGGCGGGAGGAGCCTACAATGAGCAGTTCTTC | TRBV4-3 | TRBD2 | TRBJ2-1 | many
CASSFADAEQYF | TGTGCCAGCAGCTTCGCGGACGCCGAGCAGTACTTC | TRBV7-2 | NA | TRBJ2-7 | NA
CASSPLAGVGETQYF | TGTGCCAGCAGTCCGTTAGCGGGAGTGGGAGAGACCCAGTACTTC | TRBV12-3/TRBV12-4 | TRBD2 | TRBJ2-5 | few
CASSPRPGQEAGELFF | TGTGCCAGCAGCCCTCGACCGGGACAGGAGGCCGGGGAGCTGTTTTTT | TRBV7-6 | TRBD1 | TRBJ2-2 | few
CSVDRASEQYF | TGCAGTGTGGACAGGGCATCCGAGCAGTACTTC | TRBV20-1 | TRBD1 | TRBJ2-7 | few
CASSLGLAGPNTEAFF | TGCGCCAGCAGCTTGGGTCTGGCAGGGCCGAACACTGAAGCTTTCTTT | TRBV5-1 | NA | TRBJ1-1 | NA
CASSLDSGTEAFF | TGTGCTAGCAGCCTAGACAGTGGCACTGAAGCTTTCTTT | TRBV7-7 | NA | TRBJ1-1 | medium-sized
CASSLAGGAEGYTF | TGTGCCAGCAGTTTAGCGGGGGGCGCTGAGGGCTACACCTTC | TRBV12-3/TRBV12-4 | NA | TRBJ1-2 | NA
CASSINRNTEAFF | TGCGCCAGCAGCATCAACAGGAACACTGAAGCTTTCTTT | TRBV5-1 | NA | TRBJ1-1 | few
CASSLRGRETQYF | TGTGCCAGCAGCCTTAGAGGGAGAGAGACCCAGTACTTC | TRBV7-9 | NA | TRBJ2-5 | NA
CASSLGNPRGGELFF | TGTGCCAGCAGTTTGGGTAACCCCCGAGGCGGGGAGCTGTTTTTT | TRBV28 | NA | TRBJ2-2 | many
CASSLYSGQLYGYTF | TGTGCCAGCAGTTTATACTCGGGACAGCTCTATGGCTACACCTTC | TRBV28 | TRBD1 | TRBJ1-2 | NA
CASSLAHRGNEQYF | TGTGCCAGCAGTTTAGCGCACAGGGGAAACGAGCAGTACTTC | TRBV12-3/TRBV12-4 | TRBD1 | TRBJ2-7 | NA
CASSPMDGTDTQYF | TGTGCCAGCAGCCCCATGGACGGCACAGATACGCAGTATTTT | TRBV7-3 | NA | TRBJ2-3 | NA
CASSHHGQGAAPQHF | TGCGCCAGCAGCCACCACGGACAGGGGGCTGCGCCCCAGCATTTT | TRBV4-1 | TRBD1 | TRBJ1-5 | few
CASRFGGEDIQYF | TGCGCCAGCAGGTTCGGGGGTGAGGACATTCAGTACTTC | TRBV5-1 | NA | TRBJ2-4 | few
CASSSPAASGSYEQYF | TGTGCCAGCAGTTCCCCCGCGGCGAGCGGATCCTACGAGCAGTACTTC | TRBV28 | NA | TRBJ2-7 | NA
CASSQESTGGVDNNEQFF | TGTGCCAGCAGCCAAGAAAGCACAGGGGGCGTAGATAACAATGAGCAGTTCTTC | TRBV3-1 | TRBD1 | TRBJ2-1 | few
CASSSTGGGKLFF | TGTGCCAGCAGTTCGACAGGGGGCGGAAAACTGTTTTTT | TRBV27 | TRBD1 | TRBJ1-4 | few
CSARTGTGGTDTQYF | TGCAGTGCTCGTACCGGGACAGGGGGTACAGATACGCAGTATTTT | TRBV20-1 | TRBD1 | TRBJ2-3 | few
CASSLSPNSYEQYF | TGTGCCAGCAGCCTGTCGCCTAACTCCTACGAGCAGTACTTC | TRBV3-1 | NA | TRBJ2-7 | NA
CASSLTGGSTDTQYF | TGTGCCAGCAGTTTAACGGGGGGGAGCACAGATACGCAGTATTTT | TRBV28 | TRBD2 | TRBJ2-3 | many
CASSLVAGGMNTEAFF | TGTGCTAGCAGCTTAGTAGCAGGGGGTATGAACACTGAAGCTTTCTTT | TRBV7-7 | TRBD1 | TRBJ1-1 | many
CASSRDRGAGGYEQYF | TGTGCCAGCAGCCGGGATCGGGGGGCAGGAGGCTACGAGCAGTACTTC | TRBV5-6 | NA | TRBJ2-7 | NA
CASSERSSYNEQFF | TGCGCCAGCAGTGAGCGGAGTTCCTACAATGAGCAGTTCTTC | TRBV10-2 | NA | TRBJ2-1 | many
CASSRVLGGWQPQHF | TGTGCCAGCAGCCGTGTTTTGGGGGGCTGGCAGCCCCAGCATTTT | TRBV28 | NA | TRBJ1-5 | NA
CSVEDRRGQGVPEAFF | TGCAGCGTTGAAGATCGAAGGGGACAGGGTGTCCCTGAAGCTTTCTTT | TRBV29-1 | TRBD1 | TRBJ1-1 | few
CASSIQGPLAKNIQYF | TGTGCCAGCAGCATACAGGGACCCCTAGCCAAAAACATTCAGTACTTC | TRBV21-1 | NA | TRBJ2-4 | NA
CASRTGTGMNTGELFF | TGCGCCAGCAGAACCGGGACAGGGATGAACACCGGGGAGCTGTTTTTT | TRBV5-1 | TRBD1 | TRBJ2-2 | NA
CASSLVLNNEQFF | TGTGCCAGCAGCTTGGTACTGAACAATGAGCAGTTCTTC | TRBV7-2 | NA | TRBJ2-1 | few
CASSPQGLAGPRTDTQYF | TGTGCCAGCAGCCCCCAAGGACTAGCGGGACCACGCACAGATACGCAGTATTTT | TRBV11-2 | TRBD2 | TRBJ2-3 | NA
CASSSGTSGSGETQYF | TGCGCCAGCAGCTCCGGGACTAGCGGGAGCGGGGAGACCCAGTACTTC | TRBV5-1 | TRBD2 | TRBJ2-5 | NA
CASSVGTKYNEQFF | TGCGCCAGCAGCGTAGGGACTAAATACAATGAGCAGTTCTTC | TRBV5-1 | TRBD2 | TRBJ2-1 | NA
CASSLPGDGEQFF | TGTGCCAGCAGCTTACCAGGGGATGGGGAGCAGTTCTTC | TRBV11-1 | NA | TRBJ2-1 | few
CSVSGSVTYEQYF | TGCAGCGTCAGCGGGAGTGTTACCTACGAGCAGTACTTC | TRBV29-1 | TRBD2 | TRBJ2-7 | NA
CASSYSGPLPQHF | TGTGCCAGCAGTTACTCGGGTCCGTTGCCCCAGCATTTT | TRBV6-6 | NA | TRBJ1-5 | few
CASSITSYEQYF | TGTGCCAGCAGCATTACCTCCTACGAGCAGTACTTC | TRBV7-2 | NA | TRBJ2-7 | NA
CASSVDWGNTGELFF | TGTGCCAGCAGCGTAGATTGGGGGAACACCGGGGAGCTGTTTTTT | TRBV9 | NA | TRBJ2-2 | once